This T cell receptor beta chain was profiled in a study of neoadjuvant nivolumab and ipilimumab in lung cancer. Notes on this clone: Its antigen remains unidentified.

The repertoire was sequenced with immunoSEQ multiplex PCR; TCRdb's copy has only in-frame clones and lacks some. Of tens of thousands of clones in the sample, about 83% were seen once. Findings of the study overall: Blood richness before therapy tracked richness in tumors resected after neoadjuvant therapy. From pretherapy to surgery, tumor richness and clonality rose with dual therapy. TCR richness and clonality were higher in tumors than adjacent uninvolved lung.

The CDR3 extends over 15 amino acids. Trimming removed 4 bases from V and 1 base from J, with 14 bases in between. From germline, CDR1 is ENHRY and CDR2 SYGVKD. This sequence joins TRBV10-3 and TRBJ2-7, with D possibly being TRBD2 (6 bases). The input for sequencing was tumor tissue, taken after neoadjuvant nivolumab, alone or with ipilimumab, at or shortly before surgery. The sequence was collected from an adult with non-small cell lung cancer. The CDR3 DNA sequence: TGTGCCATCAGTGGACTCGCCGGGGGATCCTACGAGCAGTACTTC. Protein: CAISGLAGGSYEQYF.